Below, 5 T cell receptor beta chains from the same sample are listed, as sequenced in a study of CD8 T cells in Susac syndrome. Reverse transcription of 0.5 to 1 ug RNA was carried out with random hexamers. One entry per CDR3 protein results from TCRdb running MiXCR on the immunoSEQ multiplex PCR reads. The sample has under 90,000 distinct CDR3 sequences; approximately 95% are singletons. The sequenced material came from CD8+ T cells from PBMCs. These receptors all come from a human donor with Susac syndrome.

This clonotype has just one count. The rearrangement uses TRBV3-1 and TRBJ2-1; weak D call: TRBD2 (6 bases). V was clipped by 4 bases and J by 0 bases, with 19 bases between them. This CDR3 spans 18 amino acids. Germline loops: CDR1 LGHDT, CDR2 YNNKEL (reference sequence). CDR3 bases: TGTGCCAGCAGCCTGCGACTCGGGACTCCCAGCTCCTACAATGAGCAGTTCTTC. It specifies CASSLRLGTPSSYNEQFF.

CDR3 amino acids: CASSVDFSGSEDEQFF. The DNA of the CDR3 is TGTGCCAGCAGCGTTGATTTCTCCGGGTCCGAGGATGAGCAGTTCTTC. J is TRBJ2-1 and V is TRBV9, with D uncertain. This CDR3 comprises 16 residues. V gave up 2 bases and J gave up 8 bases, with 20 bases separating them. Germline assignment: CDR1 SGDLS and CDR2 YYNGEE.

This clonotype showed up just once. The V call is TRBV4-1, the J call TRBJ2-5; D call uncertain. CDR1 and CDR2 from the germline V gene are MGHRA and YSYEKL. V shed 1 base and J shed 0 bases, with 9 bases lying between them. The CDR3 has 15 residues. The CDR3 reads CASSQVGADQETQYF. DNA of the CDR3: TGCGCCAGCAGCCAAGTTGGCGCCGACCAAGAGACCCAGTACTTC.

The chain has TRBV18 and TRBJ1-5; 7 bases match TRBD1. The germline gives CDR1 KGHSH, CDR2 LQKENI. After removal of 5 bases from V and 4 bases from J, the junction contained 8 bases not matched to a gene. The CDR3 sequence is 15 residues long. CDR3 region: CASSENRGLNQPQHF. DNA of the CDR3: TGTGCCAGCTCAGAAAACAGGGGCCTTAATCAGCCCCAGCATTTT.

V and J are TRBV27 and TRBJ2-7; TRBD2 is a possible D gene (6 bases). Between the trimmed V and J ends, which lost 1 base and 5 bases, there was a span of 6 bases. CDR1 is MNHEY and CDR2 is SMNVEV in the germline V gene (reference sequence). CDR3 size: 12 residues. The CDR3 nucleotides are TGTGCCAGCAGTTTATGGGGGGACGAGCAGTACTTC. This codes for CASSLWGDEQYF.